The next 30 T cell receptor beta chains were all read from a single sample in a study of blood T cells in healthy people across ages. Then a second PCR, running about 6 to 12 cycles, was carried out with a sample-barcoded 5' primer and a J-beta primer mix. TCRdb re-analysed the 5' RACE reads in MiXCR, keeping a single row per CDR3 protein. This table has about a million distinct CDR3 sequences, roughly 47% appearing once. Sequencing used blood. Every receptor here comes from a woman aged 60-75 years in good health.

In its sample, this clonotype was seen once. The chain has TRBV12-3 or TRBV12-4 and TRBJ2-5; D may match TRBD1 or TRBD2 (8 bases each). CDR3 length: 14 amino acids. V was cut by 7 bases and J by 5 bases, with 17 bases left in between. The CDR3 loop is CASTPGGGGETQYF. As DNA, the CDR3 is TGTGCCAGCACCCCAGGGGGCGGGGGGGAGACCCAGTACTTC.

The chain has TRBV15 and TRBJ2-5; D possibly uses TRBD1 or TRBD2 (5 bases each). The J call is doubtful: the DNA matches TRBJ2-7 better. CDR3 size: 15 residues. Germline CDR1 reads LNHNV; CDR2 reads YYDKDF (reference sequence). This CDR3 reads CATSTHTGPSNEQYF. The CDR3 nucleotides are TGTGCCACCAGCACTCATACGGGGCCGTCAAACGAGCAGTACTTC.

V gene TRBV10-3 combines with J gene TRBJ2-2; D unresolved. The CDR3 covers 13 residues. Trimming took 8 bases from V and 4 from J, leaving 11 bases between them. Germline CDR1 and CDR2: ENHRY and SYGVKD. DNA for the CDR3: TGTGCCATCGGCAGACCAGGCACCGGGGAGCTGTTTTTT. As protein: CAIGRPGTGELFF.

CDR3 protein: CSARSRAELSYNEQFF. The DNA of the CDR3 is TGCAGTGCTAGGAGCCGAGCGGAGTTATCCTACAATGAGCAGTTCTTC. This chain links TRBV20-1 with TRBJ2-1; a weak D match, TRBD2 (5 bases). The CDR3 extends over 16 amino acids. The V gene lost 3 bases and the J gene lost 1 base, with 16 bases spanning the gap. Germline V CDR1 and CDR2: DFQATT, SNEGSKA (reference sequence).

The J gene is TRBJ2-5, the V gene TRBV20-1, with 7 bases lining up with TRBD2. The CDR3 is made up of 14 amino acids. Germline trimming cut 0 bases from V and 7 bases from J; bases unmatched to any gene: 8. Germline CDR1 reads DFQATT; CDR2 reads SNEGSKA (reference sequence). The CDR3 reads CSAREELAPGTQYF. The CDR3 bases are TGCAGTGCTAGAGAAGAACTAGCGCCGGGGACCCAGTACTTC.

This clonotype was detected a few times. The chain links TRBV18 to TRBJ2-5; a possible D gene is TRBD2 (6 bases). The V end lost 4 bases, the J end lost 11 bases, and 20 bases lay between the germline ends. Germline CDR1 KGHSH, CDR2 LQKENI. The CDR3 is 14 amino acids. The CDR3 region is CASSQAPGEREQYF. The DNA for the CDR3 is TGTGCCAGCTCACAAGCTCCGGGAGAAAGAGAGCAGTACTTC.

This clonotype was seen at least ten times. The chain uses TRBV29-1 and TRBJ2-7; the match to TRBD2 covers 7 bases. J gave up 0 bases and V 6 bases, and 8 bases lay outside the gene matches. Germline V gives CDR1 SQVTM, CDR2 ANQGSEA. The CDR3 has 14 residues. The CDR3 DNA reads as TGCAGCGTGGAGCTAGCGGCGAGCTCCTACGAGCAGTACTTC. Translating it yields CSVELAASSYEQYF.

V gene TRBV20-1 combines with J gene TRBJ2-7; TRBD2 agrees at 7 bases. The trim removed 6 bases at V and 6 bases at J, leaving 11 bases unmatched. From germline, CDR1 is DFQATT and CDR2 SNEGSKA (reference sequence). This CDR3 is built from 13 residues. CDR3 sequence reads: CSATLAFLAEQYF. CDR3 nucleotide sequence: TGCAGTGCGACACTAGCGTTCCTCGCCGAGCAGTACTTC.

The chain has TRBV2 and TRBJ2-7; 7 bases match TRBD1. Germline trimming cut 7 bases from V and 2 bases from J; bases unmatched to any gene: 2. Germline V gene lookup returns CDR1 SNHLY and CDR2 FYNNEI. The CDR3 spans 12 residues. The CDR3 is CASNQGAYEQYF. CDR3 nucleotides: TGTGCCAGCAACCAGGGGGCCTACGAGCAGTACTTC.

This clonotype has only one observation. The chain combines TRBV12-3 or TRBV12-4 with TRBJ1-6, with D maybe TRBD1 (6 bases). The CDR3 is 15 amino acids. Between the trimmed V and J ends, which lost 5 bases and 7 bases, there was a span of 15 bases. The CDR3 reads CASSTAGGQNSPLHF. The CDR3 nucleotides are TGTGCCAGCAGTACCGCGGGGGGGCAGAATTCACCCCTCCACTTT.

The J gene is TRBJ2-1, the V gene TRBV7-2; 12 bases are a match to TRBD2. The CDR3 has 14 amino acids. The V gene's germline CDR1 is SGHTA and CDR2 FQGNSA. After removal of 5 bases from V and 10 bases from J, the junction contained 6 bases not matched to a gene. The CDR3 bases are TGTGCCAGCAGCCCACCTAGCGGGAGGGCCGAGCAGTTCTTC. It yields the protein CASSPPSGRAEQFF.

The chain recombines TRBV28 with TRBJ1-1; 7 bases are a match to TRBD1. CDR1 and CDR2 (germline): MDHEN, SYDVKM. The V segment lost 2 bases and the J segment 0 bases; nucleotides outside the gene matches: 6. The CDR3 totals 16 residues. CDR3 loop: CASSLPGGSMNTEAFF. The CDR3 DNA reads TGTGCCAGCAGTTTACCAGGGGGAAGCATGAACACTGAAGCTTTCTTT.

This clonotype has more than one count but fewer than ten. The chain links TRBV16 to TRBJ1-1; D unclear. Per the germline V gene, CDR1 is KGHSY and CDR2 is FQNENV. V lost 3 bases and J lost 7, with 15 bases in between. The CDR3 spans 14 residues. DNA for the CDR3: TGTGCCAGCAGCCACCTTGATTCGGACGATGAAGCTTTCTTT. Translated, it gives CASSHLDSDDEAFF.

The chain combines TRBV15 with TRBJ2-7; tentatively, D is TRBD1 (6 bases). Trimming cost V 1 base and J 3 bases, with 7 bases left between them. Looked up from germline, CDR1 is LNHNV and CDR2 is YYDKDF (reference sequence). This CDR3 region has 13 residues. The chain's CDR3 is CATSRGTVYEQYF. In nucleotides, the CDR3 is TGTGCCACCAGCAGAGGGACAGTCTACGAGCAGTACTTC.

The chain combines TRBV7-9 with TRBJ2-3; tentative D call: TRBD2 (5 bases). CDR3 length: 15 residues. Trimming took 1 base from V and 2 from J, leaving 10 bases between them. Germline-derived CDR1 and CDR2 are SEHNR and FQNEAQ (reference sequence). The CDR3, as DNA: TGTGCCAGCAGCTTAGGGAGCGGACCCACAGATACGCAGTATTTT. Translating it yields CASSLGSGPTDTQYF. Variable domain in full (rest from reference TRBV7-9 and TRBJ2-3): DTGVSQNPRHKITKRGQNVTFRCDPISEHNRLYWYRQTLGQGPEFLTYFQNEAQLEKSRLLSDRFSAERPKGSFSTLEIQRTEQGDSAMYLCASSLGSGPTDTQYFGPGTRLTVL.

At least ten counts were recorded for this clonotype. The chain combines TRBV29-1 with TRBJ2-5; D uncertain. Trimming left V 5 bases short and J 2 bases short, with 9 bases between. The V gene's germline CDR1 is SQVTM and CDR2 ANQGSEA. This CDR3 comprises 12 residues. CDR3 loop: CSVTEPQETQYF. The DNA for the CDR3 is TGCAGCGTTACGGAGCCTCAAGAGACCCAGTACTTC.

DNA for the CDR3: TGTGCCAGCAGTGTGGACATCTACAATGAGCAGTTCTTC. Protein: CASSVDIYNEQFF. The V gene is TRBV9, the J gene TRBJ2-1; D is perhaps TRBD1 (5 bases). CDR3 size: 13 residues. Germline CDR1 reads SGDLS; CDR2 reads YYNGEE. Between the trimmed V and J ends, which lost 5 bases and 3 bases, there was a span of 9 bases.

A word on this clonotype: A junction end diverges from the germline sequence, so it may reflect a read error. The genes are TRBV6-6 and TRBJ2-3; D is perhaps TRBD2 (5 bases). Germline-derived CDR1 and CDR2 are MNHNY and SVGAGI (reference sequence). The CDR3 spans 12 residues. The CDR3 protein is CATRSSTDTRYF. The DNA of the CDR3 is TGTGCCACAAGGTCTAGCACAGATACGCGGTATTTT.

In this sample, this clonotype turned up a few times. The chain combines TRBV7-2 with TRBJ2-1; unclear D gene. V dropped 3 bases and J dropped 1 base, with 7 bases sitting between them. The germline gives CDR1 SGHTA, CDR2 FQGNSA. The CDR3 extends over 14 amino acids. DNA for the CDR3: TGTGCCAGCAGCTTCGCAGGTTCCTACAATGAGCAGTTCTTC. Protein product: CASSFAGSYNEQFF.

The CDR3 protein is CAWSVRDLFFREQYF. In nucleotides, the CDR3 is TGTGCCTGGAGTGTACGAGACCTTTTTTTTAGAGAGCAGTACTTC. The chain is built from TRBV30 and TRBJ2-5; D is uncertain. Germline V gene data show CDR1 as GTSNPN and CDR2 as SVGIG (reference sequence). V was clipped by 0 bases and J by 11 bases, with 22 bases between them. This CDR3 is built from 15 residues.

This clonotype was found a few times. This chain links TRBV10-3 with TRBJ2-4; TRBD1 agrees at 11 bases. Germline V CDR1 and CDR2: ENHRY, SYGVKD. Unmatched junction bases numbered 8, after V lost 5 bases and J lost 2 bases. The CDR3 totals 17 residues. CDR3 DNA: TGTGCCATCAGTACCGGACAGGGGGCAGGCCCCAAAAACATTCAGTACTTC. Amino acid sequence: CAISTGQGAGPKNIQYF.

The rearrangement links TRBV9 to TRBJ2-7; D gene ambiguous. V lost 4 bases, J lost 3 bases, and 8 bases lay in between. This CDR3 has 12 amino acids. CDR1 is SGDLS, CDR2 YYNGEE, per germline. CDR3 amino acids: CASSPGDYEQYF. CDR3 nucleotides: TGTGCCAGCAGCCCCGGAGACTACGAGCAGTACTTC.

The chain uses TRBV2 and TRBJ2-7; 12 bases line up with TRBD2. Germline CDR1 and CDR2: SNHLY and FYNNEI. The junction had 5 bases not matched to a gene; V was cut back by 7 bases and J by 7 bases. This CDR3 is built from 13 residues. The DNA of the CDR3 is TGTGCCAGCAAAACTAGCGGGAGGTCTGAGCAGTACTTC. It yields the protein CASKTSGRSEQYF.

There are a few counts of this clonotype. The chain has TRBV6-2 or TRBV6-3 and TRBJ2-7; tentative D call: TRBD1 (5 bases). CDR1 MNHEY and CDR2 SVGEGT come from the germline V gene. V gave up 2 bases and J gave up 2 bases, with 13 bases separating them. CDR3 length: 15 amino acids. The CDR3 DNA reads as TGTGCCAGCAGTTACGCCTCGACAGTTACCTACGAGCAGTACTTC. It translates to CASSYASTVTYEQYF.

Of note for this clonotype: One end of the junction does not line up with germline, which may come from a read error. The rearrangement joins TRBV4-1 to TRBJ2-7, with TRBD2 as a possible D gene (5 bases). CDR3 length: 15 amino acids. Germline CDR1 MGHRA, CDR2 YSYEKL. For the CDR3, the DNA is TGCGCCAGCAGCCACGGGGTTGGTTTGTCCTACGAGCACTACTTC. It specifies CASSHGVGLSYEHYF.

This rearrangement joins TRBV7-8 to TRBJ1-5; D perhaps matches TRBD1 (5 bases). The V end lost 0 bases, the J end lost 3 bases, and 9 bases lay between the germline ends. Per germline, CDR1 SGHVS and CDR2 FQNEAQ. CDR3 length equals 15 residues. For the CDR3, the DNA is TGTGCCAGCAGCTTAGCTAGGGACCACAATCAGCCCCAGCATTTT. Its translation: CASSLARDHNQPQHF.

This chain links TRBV6-5 with TRBJ2-3; tentative D call: TRBD1 (5 bases). Trimming shortened V by 2 bases and J by 2 bases, and 8 bases separated the two germline ends. The V gene's germline CDR1 is MNHEY and CDR2 SVGAGI. CDR3 length: 14 amino acids. Written as DNA, the CDR3 is TGTGCCAGCAGTTACGGGGCAGCCACAGATACGCAGTATTTT. Its protein product is CASSYGAATDTQYF.

The V call is TRBV7-2, the J call TRBJ2-3; D might be TRBD1 or TRBD2, each matching 5 bases. Per germline, CDR1 SGHTA and CDR2 FQGNSA. This CDR3 is built from 14 residues. V was pared by 2 bases and J by 6 bases, with 12 bases between. The CDR3 region is CASSLRVGPDTQYF. The CDR3 DNA follows: TGTGCCAGCAGCTTACGGGTGGGACCCGATACGCAGTATTTT.

This clonotype was found a few times. This chain uses TRBV12-3 or TRBV12-4 with TRBJ1-1; 7 bases align to TRBD1. Trimming at V came to 5 bases and at J to 1 base, leaving 4 bases not matched to a gene. The CDR3 is made up of 14 amino acids. For the CDR3, the DNA is TGTGCCAGCAGTCGGAGGGGGCAGAACACTGAAGCTTTCTTT. It translates to CASSRRGQNTEAFF.

The V and J genes are TRBV20-1 and TRBJ2-5, with D uncertain. The V gene lost 6 bases and the J gene lost 0 bases, with 14 bases spanning the gap. The V gene's germline CDR1 is DFQATT and CDR2 SNEGSKA (reference sequence). This CDR3 has 14 amino acids. CDR3 sequence (DNA): TGCAGTGCCCCAAGACCTGACTACCAAGAGACCCAGTACTTC. Its protein is CSAPRPDYQETQYF.